This T cell receptor (beta chain) was sequenced for a study of breast tumors, draining lymph nodes, adjacent tissues. This clonotype was recorded many times. Samples came from axillary lymph nodes draining the breast cancer. TCRdb re-called the multiplex PCR reads through MiXCR, storing one row per CDR3 protein. There are around 170,000 distinct CDR3 sequences in the sample; roughly a third occur only once, and around 4.5% lies in the top ten. CDR1 SGHRS and CDR2 YFSETQ come from the germline V gene. This CDR3 comprises 13 residues. Trimming left V 3 bases short and J 3 bases short, with 10 bases between.

The rearrangement links TRBV5-1 to TRBJ2-7, with a possible D match to TRBD1 (5 bases). Sequenced material: axillary lymph node tissue. The receptor comes from a female donor with breast cancer. Some clones in this sample may be carry-over from other donors' samples. The CDR3 DNA is TGCGCCAGCAGCTCCGGAGACAGCTACGAGCAGTACTTC. This gives the protein CASSSGDSYEQYF. Full variable domain (outside the CDR3, taken from reference TRBV5-1 and TRBJ2-7): KAGVTQTPRYLIKTRGQQVTLSCSPISGHRSVSWYQQTPGQGLQFLFEYFSETQRNKGNFPGRFSGRQFSNSRSEMNVSTLELGDSALYLCASSSGDSYEQYFGPGTRLTVT.